This T cell receptor (beta chain) is drawn from a study of blood T cells in healthy people across ages. General study results and limits: Total diversity from one million sequenced T cells was likely underestimated.

Then a second PCR, running about 6 to 12 cycles, was carried out with a sample-barcoded 5' primer and a J-beta primer mix. Each cDNA molecule was tagged by a template-switch adaptor with 12 random nucleotides. TCRdb redid the calling of the 5' RACE reads with MiXCR, one entry per CDR3 protein. The sample yields some 1,000,000 distinct CDR3 sequences, less than 25% seen once. This clonotype was seen only a few times. The antigen is unknown. This CDR3 spans 12 amino acids. Germline V CDR1 and CDR2: MDHEN, SYDVKM. V was cut by 8 bases and J by 3 bases, with 11 bases left in between. These data also formed part of another study, on T cells of mothers and their children. That paper adds: The authors added sample barcodes and 2-4 random nucleotides using the M1S primer of the second PCR. Reads obtained per mother exceeded 9.5 million TCR beta CDR3 reads, with a few million obtained per child.

The sequencing input was blood. This chain joins TRBV28 and TRBJ2-7; D is perhaps TRBD2 (6 bases). This sequence was found in a girl aged 2-10 years in good health. CDR3 in amino acids: CASEGRIYEQYF. The CDR3 DNA sequence: TGTGCCAGCGAGGGGAGGATCTACGAGCAGTACTTC.